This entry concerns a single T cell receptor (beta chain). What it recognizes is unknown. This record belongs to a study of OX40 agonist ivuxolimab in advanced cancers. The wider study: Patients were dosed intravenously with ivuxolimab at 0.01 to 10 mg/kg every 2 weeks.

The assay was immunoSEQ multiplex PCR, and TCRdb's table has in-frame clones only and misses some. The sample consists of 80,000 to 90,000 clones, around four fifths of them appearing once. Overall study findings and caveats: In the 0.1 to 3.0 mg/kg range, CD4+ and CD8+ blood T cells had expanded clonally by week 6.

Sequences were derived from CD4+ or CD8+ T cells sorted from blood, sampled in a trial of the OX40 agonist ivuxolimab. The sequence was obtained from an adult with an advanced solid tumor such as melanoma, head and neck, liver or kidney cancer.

CDR3 DNA: TGCGCCAGCAGCTTGGCCGGGGGTAACACCGGGGAGCTGTTTTTT. Residues: CASSLAGGNTGELFF. The genes are TRBV5-1 and TRBJ2-2; tentative D call: TRBD2 (6 bases). This CDR3 is 15 amino acids long. Germline CDR1 SGHRS, CDR2 YFSETQ. V gave up 0 bases and J gave up 2 bases, with 8 bases separating them.